The text below deals with one T cell receptor (beta chain). These data belong to a study of shared clonotypes between healthy human individuals. Study overall: Per donor, three plates held CD4 naive cells, three held CD4 memory, two held CD8 naive and one held CD8 memory.

Sequenced by immunoSEQ multiplex PCR; TCRdb stores in-frame clones only, minus some. The sample lists 2.5 million or so clones, around 94% seen once, with over 0.12% in the top ten. CDR3 size: 15 residues. Germline V gene sequence: CDR1 MNHEY, CDR2 SVGAGI. The V segment lost 0 bases and the J segment 3 bases; nucleotides outside the gene matches: 3. The origin of this receptor is a man between 18 and 29 years old in good health. The chain couples TRBV6-5 to TRBJ2-7, with TRBD1 identical over 9 bases. Sequencing was carried out using naive CD4+ T cells sorted from blood. Documented subset: CD45RA+ positively selected. The CDR3: CASSYSGGQGYEQYF. For the CDR3, the DNA is TGTGCCAGCAGTTACTCGGGGGGACAGGGCTACGAGCAGTACTTC.